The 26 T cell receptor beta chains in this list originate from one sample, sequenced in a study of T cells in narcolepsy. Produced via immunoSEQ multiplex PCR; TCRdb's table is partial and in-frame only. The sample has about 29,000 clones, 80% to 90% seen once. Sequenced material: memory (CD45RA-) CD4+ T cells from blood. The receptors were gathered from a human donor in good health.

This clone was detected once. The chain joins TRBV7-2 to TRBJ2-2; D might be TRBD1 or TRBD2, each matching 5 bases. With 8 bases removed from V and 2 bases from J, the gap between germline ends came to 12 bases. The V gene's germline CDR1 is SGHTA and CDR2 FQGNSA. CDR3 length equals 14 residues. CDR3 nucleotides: TGTGCCAGCGGCCCGGGACGCAACACCGGGGAGCTGTTTTTT. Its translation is CASGPGRNTGELFF.

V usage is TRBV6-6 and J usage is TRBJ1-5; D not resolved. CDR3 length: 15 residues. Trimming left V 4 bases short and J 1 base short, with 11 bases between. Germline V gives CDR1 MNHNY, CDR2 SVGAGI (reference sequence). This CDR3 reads CASSSYIGSNQPQHF. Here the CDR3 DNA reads TGTGCCAGCAGTTCCTACATTGGCAGCAATCAGCCCCAGCATTTT.

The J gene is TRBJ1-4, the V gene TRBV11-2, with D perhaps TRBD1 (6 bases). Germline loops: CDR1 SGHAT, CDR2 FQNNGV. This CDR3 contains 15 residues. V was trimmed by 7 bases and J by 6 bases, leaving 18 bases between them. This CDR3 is CASTLGARGDEKLFF. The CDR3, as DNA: TGTGCCAGCACTCTCGGAGCCAGGGGTGATGAAAAACTGTTTTTT.

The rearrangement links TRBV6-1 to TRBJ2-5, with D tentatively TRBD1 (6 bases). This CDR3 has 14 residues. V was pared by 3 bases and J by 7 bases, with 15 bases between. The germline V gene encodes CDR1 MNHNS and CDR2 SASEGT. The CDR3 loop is CASSEEAGAGTQYF. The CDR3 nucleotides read TGTGCCAGCAGTGAGGAAGCAGGGGCGGGGACCCAGTACTTC.

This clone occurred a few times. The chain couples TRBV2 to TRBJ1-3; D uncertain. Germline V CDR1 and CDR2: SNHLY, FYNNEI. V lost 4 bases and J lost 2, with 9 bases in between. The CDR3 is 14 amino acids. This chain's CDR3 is CASSGVGAGNTIYF. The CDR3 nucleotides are TGTGCCAGCAGTGGAGTCGGAGCTGGAAACACCATATATTTT. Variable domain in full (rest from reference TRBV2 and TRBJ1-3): EPEVTQTPSHQVTQMGQEVILRCVPISNHLYFYWYRQILGQKVEFLVSFYNNEISEKSEIFDDQFSVERPDGSNFTLKIRSTKLEDSAMYFCASSGVGAGNTIYFGEGSWLTVV.

The CDR3 spells CASSLLGGVNQPQHF. CDR3 sequence (DNA): TGTGCCAGCAGCTTACTCGGGGGGGTCAATCAGCCCCAGCATTTT. The chain is built from TRBV7-2 and TRBJ1-5, with D perhaps TRBD1 (5 bases). V was trimmed by 2 bases and J by 3 bases, leaving 11 bases between them. The germline gives CDR1 SGHTA, CDR2 FQGNSA. CDR3 length: 15 amino acids.

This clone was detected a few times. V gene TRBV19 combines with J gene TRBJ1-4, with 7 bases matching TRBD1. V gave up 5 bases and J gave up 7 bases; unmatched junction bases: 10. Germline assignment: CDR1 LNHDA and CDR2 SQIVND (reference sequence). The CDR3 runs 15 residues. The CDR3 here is CASSPLRGRVEKLFF. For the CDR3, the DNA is TGTGCCAGTAGTCCATTGAGGGGGCGCGTTGAAAAACTGTTTTTT.

The CDR3: CASSLLRGGETQYF. The CDR3 DNA is TGTGCCAGCAGTTTACTGAGGGGCGGAGAGACCCAGTACTTC. V is TRBV27 and J is TRBJ2-5; the D gene could be TRBD1 or TRBD2 (5 bases each). V was trimmed by 2 bases and J by 4 bases, leaving 11 bases between them. The germline V gene encodes CDR1 MNHEY and CDR2 SMNVEV (reference sequence). CDR3 length equals 14 residues.

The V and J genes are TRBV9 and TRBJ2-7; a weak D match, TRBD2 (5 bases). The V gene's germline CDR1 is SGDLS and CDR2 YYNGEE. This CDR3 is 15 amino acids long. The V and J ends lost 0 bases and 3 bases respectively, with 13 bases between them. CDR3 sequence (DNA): TGTGCCAGCAGCGTAGGTCCGGACTGGGACTACGAGCAGTACTTC. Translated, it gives CASSVGPDWDYEQYF.

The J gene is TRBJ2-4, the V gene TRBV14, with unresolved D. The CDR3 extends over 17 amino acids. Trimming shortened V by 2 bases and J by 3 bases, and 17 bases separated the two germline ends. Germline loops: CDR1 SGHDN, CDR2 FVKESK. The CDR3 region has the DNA TGTGCCAGCAGCCAATGGAACGCTCGTGTAGGCAAAAACATTCAGTACTTC. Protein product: CASSQWNARVGKNIQYF. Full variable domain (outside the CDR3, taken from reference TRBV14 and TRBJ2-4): EAGVTQFPSHSVIEKGQTVTLRCDPISGHDNLYWYRRVMGKEIKFLLHFVKESKQDESGMPNNRFLAERTGGTYSTLKVQPAELEDSGVYFCASSQWNARVGKNIQYFGAGTRLSVL.

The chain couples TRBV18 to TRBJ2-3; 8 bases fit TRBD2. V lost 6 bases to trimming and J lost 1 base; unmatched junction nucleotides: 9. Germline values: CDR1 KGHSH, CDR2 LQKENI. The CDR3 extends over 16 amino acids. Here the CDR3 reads CASSPSGGTRTDTQYF. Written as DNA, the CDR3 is TGTGCCAGCTCTCCCTCGGGAGGGACCCGCACAGATACGCAGTATTTT.

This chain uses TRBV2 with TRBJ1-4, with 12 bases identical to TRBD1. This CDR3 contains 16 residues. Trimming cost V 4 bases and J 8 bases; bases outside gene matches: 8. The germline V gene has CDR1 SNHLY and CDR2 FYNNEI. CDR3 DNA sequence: TGTGCCAGCAGTGTAGGAAGGGGGACAGGGGGCGAAAAACTGTTTTTT. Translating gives CASSVGRGTGGEKLFF.

The CDR3 nucleotides are TGTGCCAGCAGCCAAGACAGTTTTAGCACAGATACGCAGTATTTT. Translation: CASSQDSFSTDTQYF. The gene calls are TRBV14 and TRBJ2-3; D call uncertain. Germline V gene lookup returns CDR1 SGHDN and CDR2 FVKESK. The CDR3 loop spans 15 amino acids. Trimming cost V 0 bases and J 0 bases, with 7 bases left between them.

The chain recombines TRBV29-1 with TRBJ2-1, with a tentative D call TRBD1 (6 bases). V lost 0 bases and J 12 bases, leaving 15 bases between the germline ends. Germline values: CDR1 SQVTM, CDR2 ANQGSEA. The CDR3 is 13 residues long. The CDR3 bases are TGCAGCGTTGAAGATGTGACAGGTTCGAGGCAGTTCTTC. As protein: CSVEDVTGSRQFF.

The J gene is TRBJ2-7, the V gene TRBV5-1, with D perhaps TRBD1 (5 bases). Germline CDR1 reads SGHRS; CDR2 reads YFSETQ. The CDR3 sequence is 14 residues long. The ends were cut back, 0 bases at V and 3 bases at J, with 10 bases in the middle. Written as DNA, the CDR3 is TGCGCCAGCAGCTTGGGTGCAGGGAACTACGAGCAGTACTTC. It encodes CASSLGAGNYEQYF.

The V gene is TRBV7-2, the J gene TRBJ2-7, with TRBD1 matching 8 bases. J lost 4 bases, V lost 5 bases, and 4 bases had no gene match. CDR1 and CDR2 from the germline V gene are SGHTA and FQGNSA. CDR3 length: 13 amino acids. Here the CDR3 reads CASSRTGSYEQYF. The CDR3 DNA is TGTGCCAGCAGCCGGACAGGGAGTTACGAGCAGTACTTC.

CDR3 nucleotide sequence: TGTGCCAGCAGCCTCAATATGGGGCAGGCCTACGAGCAGTACTTC. As protein: CASSLNMGQAYEQYF. The genes are TRBV7-2 and TRBJ2-7; weak D call: TRBD1 (5 bases). V was clipped by 5 bases and J by 2 bases, with 16 bases between them. The germline V gene encodes CDR1 SGHTA and CDR2 FQGNSA. The CDR3 covers 15 residues.

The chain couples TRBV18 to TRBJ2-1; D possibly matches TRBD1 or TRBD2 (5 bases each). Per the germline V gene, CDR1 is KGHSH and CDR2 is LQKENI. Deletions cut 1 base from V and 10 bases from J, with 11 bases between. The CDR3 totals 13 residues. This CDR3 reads CASSPQRRDEQFF. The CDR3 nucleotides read TGTGCCAGCTCACCACAACGCAGGGACGAGCAGTTCTTC.

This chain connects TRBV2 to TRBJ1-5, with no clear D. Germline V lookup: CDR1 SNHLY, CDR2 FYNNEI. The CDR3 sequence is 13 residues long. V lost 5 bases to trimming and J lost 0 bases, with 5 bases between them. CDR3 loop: CASSLNSNQPQHF. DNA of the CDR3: TGTGCCAGCAGTCTGAATAGCAATCAGCCCCAGCATTTT. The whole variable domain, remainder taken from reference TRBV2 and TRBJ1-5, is EPEVTQTPSHQVTQMGQEVILRCVPISNHLYFYWYRQILGQKVEFLVSFYNNEISEKSEIFDDQFSVERPDGSNFTLKIRSTKLEDSAMYFCASSLNSNQPQHFGDGTRLSIL.

This CDR3 is CASSLVWGQETQYF. The CDR3 region has the DNA TGTGCCAGCAGCTTGGTATGGGGGCAAGAGACCCAGTACTTC. This chain links TRBV5-8 with TRBJ2-5; D possibly matches TRBD1 or TRBD2 (5 bases each). The CDR3 extends over 14 amino acids. V dropped 0 bases and J dropped 2 bases, with 8 bases sitting between them. Germline V gene data show CDR1 as SGHTS and CDR2 as YDEGEE.

The CDR3 spells CASSQETSGYDNEQFF. CDR3 coding DNA: TGTGCCAGCAGCCAAGAGACTAGCGGGTATGACAATGAGCAGTTCTTC. V and J are TRBV4-2 and TRBJ2-1; 10 nucleotides match TRBD2. V shed 0 bases and J 5 bases; nucleotides not matched to a gene: 4. CDR1 and CDR2 from the germline V gene are LGHNA and YNFKEQ. This CDR3 has 16 amino acids.

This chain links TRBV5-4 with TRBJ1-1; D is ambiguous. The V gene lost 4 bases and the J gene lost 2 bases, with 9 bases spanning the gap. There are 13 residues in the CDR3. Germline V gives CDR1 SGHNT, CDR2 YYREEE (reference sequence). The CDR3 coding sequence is TGTGCCAGCAGCACTCCCCAAAACACTGAAGCTTTCTTT. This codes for CASSTPQNTEAFF.

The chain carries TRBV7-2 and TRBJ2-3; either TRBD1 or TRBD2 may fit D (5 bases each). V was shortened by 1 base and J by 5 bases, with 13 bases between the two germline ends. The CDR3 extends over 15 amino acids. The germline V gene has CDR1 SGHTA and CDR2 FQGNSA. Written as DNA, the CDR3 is TGTGCCAGCAGCTTAGAGGGCAGGGAGCTAGATACGCAGTATTTT. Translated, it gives CASSLEGRELDTQYF. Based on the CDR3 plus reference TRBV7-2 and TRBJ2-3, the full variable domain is GAGVSQSPSNKVTEKGKDVELRCDPISGHTALYWYRQSLGQGLEFLIYFQGNSAPDKSGLPSDRFSAERTGGSVSTLTIQRTQQEDSAVYLCASSLEGRELDTQYFGPGTRLTVL.

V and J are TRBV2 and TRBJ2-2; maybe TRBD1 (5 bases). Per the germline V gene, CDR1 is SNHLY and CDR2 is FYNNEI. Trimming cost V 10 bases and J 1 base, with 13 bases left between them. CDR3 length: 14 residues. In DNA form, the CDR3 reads TGTGCCACACAGGTGTCGGAGAACACCGGGGAGCTGTTTTTT. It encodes CATQVSENTGELFF.

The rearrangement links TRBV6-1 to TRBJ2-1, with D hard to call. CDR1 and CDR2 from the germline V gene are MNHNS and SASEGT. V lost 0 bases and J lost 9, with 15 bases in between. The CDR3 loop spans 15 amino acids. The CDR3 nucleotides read TGTGCCAGCAGTGAAGCGCTCGCTAGACTGGGTGAGCAGTTCTTC. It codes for CASSEALARLGEQFF.

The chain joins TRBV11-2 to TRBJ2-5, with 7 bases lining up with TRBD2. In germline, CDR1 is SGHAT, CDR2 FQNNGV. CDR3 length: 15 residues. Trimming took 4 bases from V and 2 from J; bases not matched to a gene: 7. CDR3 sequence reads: CASSSRTGGQETQYF. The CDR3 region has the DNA TGTGCCAGCAGCTCTAGGACGGGAGGTCAAGAGACCCAGTACTTC.